The clone carrying this T cell receptor beta chain was seen more than once but under ten times. Its antigen is as yet unknown. Investigators excluded patients with uncontrolled infection, other autoimmune disease, pregnancy or lactation. Each diagnosis drew on symptoms, thyroxine, TRAb, thyroid ultrasound and orbital computed tomography findings. The CDR3 sequence is 15 residues long. Germline CDR1 is SGHVT and CDR2 is SQSDAQ. Trimming at V came to 7 bases and at J to 1 base, leaving 7 bases not matched to a gene. This sample was taken from a study of T cells in Graves' hyperthyroidism and ophthalmopathy. Regarding the study as a whole: Most thyroid clonotypes expanded above 0.001 were also detected in blood.

The TCR beta CDR3 regions underwent amplification using RNA transcripts as the source. With the HTBI primer set, the TCR CDR3 went through a first round of RT-PCR. Each CDR3 protein gets one entry after TCRdb re-called the multiplex PCR reads with MiXCR. The sample has approximately 510,000 distinct CDR3 sequences, around 50% seen once. The chain has TRBV7-4 and TRBJ1-5; TRBD1 matches 7 bases. What was sequenced was peripheral blood or thyroid tissue (not recorded which). The receptor's source is an adult woman with Graves' disease, either hyperthyroidism or ophthalmopathy (not recorded which). The CDR3 spells CASNPGGGSNQPQHF. For the CDR3, the DNA is TGTGCCAGCAACCCCGGAGGGGGCAGCAATCAGCCCCAGCATTTT.